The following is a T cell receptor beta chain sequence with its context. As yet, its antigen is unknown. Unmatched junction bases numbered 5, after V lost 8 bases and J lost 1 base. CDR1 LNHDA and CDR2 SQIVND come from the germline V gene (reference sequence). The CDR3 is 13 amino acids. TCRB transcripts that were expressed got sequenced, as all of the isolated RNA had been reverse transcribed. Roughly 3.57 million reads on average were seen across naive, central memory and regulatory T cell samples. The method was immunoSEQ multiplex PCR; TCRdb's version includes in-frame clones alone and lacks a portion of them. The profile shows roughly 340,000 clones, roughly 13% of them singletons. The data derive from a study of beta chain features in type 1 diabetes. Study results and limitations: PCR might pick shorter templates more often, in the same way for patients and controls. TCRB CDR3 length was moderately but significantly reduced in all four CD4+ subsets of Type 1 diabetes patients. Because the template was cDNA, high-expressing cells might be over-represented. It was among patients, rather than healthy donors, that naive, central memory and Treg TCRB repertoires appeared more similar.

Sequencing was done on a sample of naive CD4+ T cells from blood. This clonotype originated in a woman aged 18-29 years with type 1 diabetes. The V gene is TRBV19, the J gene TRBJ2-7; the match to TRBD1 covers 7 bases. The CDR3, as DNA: TGTGCCAGTTCCCGGGACAGATCCTACGAGCAGTACTTC. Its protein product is CASSRDRSYEQYF.